The text below deals with one T cell receptor beta chain. Its specificity is unknown. This entry comes from a study of shared clonotypes between healthy human individuals. Study-wide findings and caveats: About 5% was the fraction of naive CD4 clonotypes found shared across four donors. Despite large depth, rarefaction showed incomplete sorted-subset sequencing.

CDR1 and CDR2 (germline): SGHRS, YFSETQ. CDR3 size: 19 residues. V was clipped by 4 bases and J by 1 base; unmatched bases: 14. Around 220 ng DNA, about 30,000 T cell genomes, went into each sorted-subset replicate PCR. Using immunoSEQ multiplex PCR, the repertoire was profiled, and TCRdb retains in-frame clones only, with some absent. The data show some 1,600,000 clones, around 98% seen once. This TCR was recovered from a man between 25 and 39 years old in good health. This chain uses TRBV5-1 with TRBJ2-4; 10 bases agree with TRBD2. Sequenced material: naive CD4+ T cells sorted from blood. The subset: CD45RA+ positively selected. In DNA, the CDR3 is TGCGCCAGCAGCGCCCGCCCAGCGGGAGGGGAGGGGGCCAAAAACATTCAGTACTTC. Amino acids: CASSARPAGGEGAKNIQYF.